Included here is one TCR beta chain sequence, with context. What it binds is not known. This CDR3 comprises 18 residues. Germline V gene sequence: CDR1 SEHNR, CDR2 FQNEAQ (reference sequence). V lost 1 base to trimming and J lost 6 bases; unmatched junction nucleotides: 10. The PCR had 60 Vbeta and 13 Jbeta primers. Data came from immunoSEQ multiplex PCR; TCRdb stores just in-frame clones and leaves some out. Of some 140,000 clones listed, approximately 80% were seen once; the top ten hold around 6%. Healthy bone marrow donors made up the donor group. This specimen belongs to a study of cytomegalovirus exposure and HLA in healthy donors. General study points: There were several of the most significant clusters that appeared linked to common viral pathogens in a later analysis. Cytomegalovirus-associated TCR beta chains were listed, numbering approximately 150.

The chain carries TRBV7-9 and TRBJ2-1, with 12 bases fitting TRBD2. This TCR came from a woman aged 35 to 49 in good health and CMV-seropositive. Material: PBMCs. The CDR3 region is CASSLVTPASGRVNEQFF. In DNA, the CDR3 is TGTGCCAGCAGCTTAGTCACCCCGGCTAGCGGGAGGGTCAATGAGCAGTTCTTC.